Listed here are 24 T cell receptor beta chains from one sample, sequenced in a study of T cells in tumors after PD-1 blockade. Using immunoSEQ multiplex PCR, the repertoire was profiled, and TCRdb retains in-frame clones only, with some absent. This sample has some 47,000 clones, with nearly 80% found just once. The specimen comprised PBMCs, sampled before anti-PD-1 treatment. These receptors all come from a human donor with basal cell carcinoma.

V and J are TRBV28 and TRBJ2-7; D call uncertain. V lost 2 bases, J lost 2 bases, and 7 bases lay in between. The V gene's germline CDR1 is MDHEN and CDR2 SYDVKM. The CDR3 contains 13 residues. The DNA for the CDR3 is TGTGCCAGCAGTTTAGGCACAGCCTACGAGCAGTACTTC. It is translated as CASSLGTAYEQYF.

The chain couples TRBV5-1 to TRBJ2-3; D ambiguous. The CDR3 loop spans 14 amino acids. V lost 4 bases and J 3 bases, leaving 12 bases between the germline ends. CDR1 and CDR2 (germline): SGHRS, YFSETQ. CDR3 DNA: TGCGCCAGCAGCCGCGACCTTTCAACAGATACGCAGTATTTT. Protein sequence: CASSRDLSTDTQYF.

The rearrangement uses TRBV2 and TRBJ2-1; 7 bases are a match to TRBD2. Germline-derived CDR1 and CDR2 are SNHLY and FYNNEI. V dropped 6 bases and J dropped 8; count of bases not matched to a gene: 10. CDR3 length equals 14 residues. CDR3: CASRSREALYEQFF. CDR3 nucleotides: TGTGCCAGCAGATCCCGGGAGGCCCTTTATGAGCAGTTCTTC.

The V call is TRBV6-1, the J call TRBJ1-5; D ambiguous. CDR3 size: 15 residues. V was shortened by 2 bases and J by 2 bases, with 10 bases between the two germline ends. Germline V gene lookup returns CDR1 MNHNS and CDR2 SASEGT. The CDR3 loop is CASSERVVGNQPQHF. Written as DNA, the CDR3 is TGTGCCAGCAGTGAACGGGTGGTGGGCAATCAGCCCCAGCATTTT.

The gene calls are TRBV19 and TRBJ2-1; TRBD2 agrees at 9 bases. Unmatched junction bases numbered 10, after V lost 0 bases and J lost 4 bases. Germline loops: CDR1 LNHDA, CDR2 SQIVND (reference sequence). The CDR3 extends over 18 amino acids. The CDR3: CASSIDWASGRKYNEQFF. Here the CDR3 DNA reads TGTGCCAGTAGTATAGATTGGGCCAGCGGGAGGAAGTACAATGAGCAGTTCTTC.

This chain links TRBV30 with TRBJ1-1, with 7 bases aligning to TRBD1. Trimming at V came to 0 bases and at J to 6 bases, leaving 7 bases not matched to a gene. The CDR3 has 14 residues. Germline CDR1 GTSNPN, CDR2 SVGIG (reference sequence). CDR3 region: CAWSVRKGAAEAFF. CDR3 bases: TGTGCCTGGAGTGTACGAAAGGGGGCGGCTGAAGCTTTCTTT.

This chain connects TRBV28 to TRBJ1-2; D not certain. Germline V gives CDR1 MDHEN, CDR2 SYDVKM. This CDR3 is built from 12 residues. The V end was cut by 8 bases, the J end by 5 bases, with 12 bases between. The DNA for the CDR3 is TGTGCCAGCTCTTGGGGTGCTTATGGCTACACCTTC. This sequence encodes CASSWGAYGYTF.

CDR3 in amino acids: CASTGRGTGGHNEQFF. The CDR3 nucleotides read TGTGCCAGCACCGGGAGGGGAACGGGGGGTCACAATGAGCAGTTCTTC. The chain combines TRBV6-6 with TRBJ2-1; the match to TRBD2 covers 8 bases. From germline, CDR1 is MNHNY and CDR2 SVGAGI (reference sequence). Trimming cost V 7 bases and J 5 bases; bases outside gene matches: 13. The CDR3 runs to 16 residues.

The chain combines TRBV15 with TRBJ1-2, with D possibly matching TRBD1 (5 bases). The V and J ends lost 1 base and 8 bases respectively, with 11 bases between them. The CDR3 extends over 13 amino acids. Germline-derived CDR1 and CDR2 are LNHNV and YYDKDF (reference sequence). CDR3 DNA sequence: TGTGCCACCAGCAGAGCCCTCCAGGGCGGCTACACCTTC. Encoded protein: CATSRALQGGYTF.

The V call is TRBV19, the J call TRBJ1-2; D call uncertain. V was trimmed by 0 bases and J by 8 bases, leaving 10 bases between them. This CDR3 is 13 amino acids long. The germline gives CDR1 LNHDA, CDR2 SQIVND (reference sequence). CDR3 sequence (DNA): TGTGCCAGTAGTATAGATCTAGGGAGCGGCTACACCTTC. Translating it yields CASSIDLGSGYTF.

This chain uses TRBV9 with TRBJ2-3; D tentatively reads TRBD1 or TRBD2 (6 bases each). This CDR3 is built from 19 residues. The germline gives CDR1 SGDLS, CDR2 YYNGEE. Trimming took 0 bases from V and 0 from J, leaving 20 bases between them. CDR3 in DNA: TGTGCCAGCAGCGTAGGGGGGGCAGTAATGAAAACTAGCACAGATACGCAGTATTTT. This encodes CASSVGGAVMKTSTDTQYF.

The CDR3 DNA reads as TGCAGCGCGTTCGGACTTTCCTACGAGCAGTACTTC. Translating it yields CSAFGLSYEQYF. V gene TRBV29-1 combines with J gene TRBJ2-7, with D possibly TRBD2 on 5 matching bases. V was pared by 7 bases and J by 1 base, with 11 bases between. Germline values: CDR1 SQVTM, CDR2 ANQGSEA. This CDR3 region has 12 residues.

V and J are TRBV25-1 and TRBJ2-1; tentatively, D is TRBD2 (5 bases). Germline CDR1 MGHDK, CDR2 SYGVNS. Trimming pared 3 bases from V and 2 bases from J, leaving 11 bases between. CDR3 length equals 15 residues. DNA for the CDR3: TGTGCCAGCAGTGAGCAGAGGGAGACCTACAATGAGCAGTTCTTC. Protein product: CASSEQRETYNEQFF.

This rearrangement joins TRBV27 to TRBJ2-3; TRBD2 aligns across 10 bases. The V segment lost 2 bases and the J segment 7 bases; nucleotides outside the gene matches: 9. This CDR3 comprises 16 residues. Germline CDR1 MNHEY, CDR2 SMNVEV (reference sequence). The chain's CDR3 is CASSLEASGSLNTQYF. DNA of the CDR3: TGTGCCAGCAGTTTAGAGGCTAGCGGGAGTTTAAATACGCAGTATTTT.

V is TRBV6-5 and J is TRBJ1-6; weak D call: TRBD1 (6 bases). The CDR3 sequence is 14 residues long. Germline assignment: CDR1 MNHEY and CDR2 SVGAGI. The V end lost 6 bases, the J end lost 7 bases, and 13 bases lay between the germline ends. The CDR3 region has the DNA TGTGCCAGCAGCACACAGGGTACGAATTCACCCCTCCACTTT. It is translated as CASSTQGTNSPLHF.

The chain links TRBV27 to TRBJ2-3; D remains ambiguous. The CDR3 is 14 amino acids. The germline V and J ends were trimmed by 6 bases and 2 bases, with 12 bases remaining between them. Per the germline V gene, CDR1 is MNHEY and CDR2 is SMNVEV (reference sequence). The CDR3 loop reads CASRPLGNTDTQYF. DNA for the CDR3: TGTGCCAGCAGACCTCTAGGGAACACAGATACGCAGTATTTT.

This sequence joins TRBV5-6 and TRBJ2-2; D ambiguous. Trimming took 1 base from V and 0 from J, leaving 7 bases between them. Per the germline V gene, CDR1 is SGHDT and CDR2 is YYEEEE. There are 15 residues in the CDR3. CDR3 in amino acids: CASSLFGPNTGELFF. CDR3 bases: TGTGCCAGCAGCTTGTTCGGACCGAACACCGGGGAGCTGTTTTTT. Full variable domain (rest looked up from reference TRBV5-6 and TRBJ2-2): DAGVTQSPTHLIKTRGQQVTLRCSPKSGHDTVSWYQQALGQGPQFIFQYYEEEERQRGNFPDRFSGHQFPNYSSELNVNALLLGDSALYLCASSLFGPNTGELFFGEGSRLTVL.

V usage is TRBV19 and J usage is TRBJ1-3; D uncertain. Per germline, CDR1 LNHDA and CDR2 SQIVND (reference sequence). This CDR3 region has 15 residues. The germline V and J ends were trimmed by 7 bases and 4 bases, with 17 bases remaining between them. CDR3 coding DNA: TGTGCCAGTACCATCCTCTGGGGATACGGAAACACCATATATTTT. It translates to CASTILWGYGNTIYF.

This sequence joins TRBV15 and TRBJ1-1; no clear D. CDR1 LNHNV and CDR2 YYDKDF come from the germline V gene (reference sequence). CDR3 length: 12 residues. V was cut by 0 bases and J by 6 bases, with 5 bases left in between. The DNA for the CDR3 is TGTGCCACCAGCAGAGATCAAGCTGAAGCTTTCTTT. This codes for CATSRDQAEAFF.

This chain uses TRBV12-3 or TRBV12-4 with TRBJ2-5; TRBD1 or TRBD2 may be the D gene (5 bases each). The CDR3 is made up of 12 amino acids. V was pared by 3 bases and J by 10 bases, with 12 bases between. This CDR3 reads CASSLGPRVQYF. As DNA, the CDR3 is TGTGCCAGCAGTTTGGGACCCAGGGTCCAGTACTTC.

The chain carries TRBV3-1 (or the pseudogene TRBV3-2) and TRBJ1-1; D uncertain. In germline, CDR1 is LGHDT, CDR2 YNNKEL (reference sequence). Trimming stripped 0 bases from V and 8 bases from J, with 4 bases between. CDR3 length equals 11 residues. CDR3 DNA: TGTGCCAGCAGCCAAGAGGGGGAAGCTTTCTTT. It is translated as CASSQEGEAFF.

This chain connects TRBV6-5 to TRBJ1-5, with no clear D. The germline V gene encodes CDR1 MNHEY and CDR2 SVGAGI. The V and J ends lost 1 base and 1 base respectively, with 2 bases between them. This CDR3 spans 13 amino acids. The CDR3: CASSYWSNQPQHF. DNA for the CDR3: TGTGCCAGCAGTTACTGGAGCAATCAGCCCCAGCATTTT.

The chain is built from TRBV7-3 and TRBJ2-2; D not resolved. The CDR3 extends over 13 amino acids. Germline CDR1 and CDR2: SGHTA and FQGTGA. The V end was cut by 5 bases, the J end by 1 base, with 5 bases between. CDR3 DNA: TGTGCCAGCAGCAACCAGAACACCGGGGAGCTGTTTTTT. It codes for CASSNQNTGELFF.

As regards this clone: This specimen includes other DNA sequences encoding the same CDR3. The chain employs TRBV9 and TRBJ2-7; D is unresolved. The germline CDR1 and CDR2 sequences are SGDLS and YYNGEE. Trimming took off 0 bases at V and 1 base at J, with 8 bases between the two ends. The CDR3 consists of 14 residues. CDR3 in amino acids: CASSVDGRSYEQYF. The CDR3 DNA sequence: TGTGCCAGCAGCGTAGATGGGCGGTCCTACGAGCAGTACTTC.